There are a few counts of the clone carrying this T cell receptor beta chain. The sample belongs to a study of T-cell memory formation after mild COVID-19. Germline CDR1 SGHAT, CDR2 FQNNGV. With 4 bases removed from V and 0 bases from J, the gap between germline ends came to 10 bases. The CDR3 length is 16 residues. MiXCR, run by TCRdb on the 5' RACE reads, gives a single entry per CDR3 protein. This sample yields approximately 490,000 distinct CDR3 sequences, of which 20% are seen a single time; under 15% belongs to the top ten. The specimen sequenced was PBMCs or a T cell subset sorted from them (not recorded which). The origin of this receptor is an adult woman who had mild COVID-19 (a few samples of this study predate the infection). Cell type and time point are not known. The chain recombines TRBV11-2 with TRBJ2-6; unclear D gene. The CDR3 coding sequence is TGTGCCAGCAGCTCTCTCAAGTACTCTGGGGCCAACGTCCTGACTTTC. As protein: CASSSLKYSGANVLTF.